The entry that follows covers one T cell receptor (beta chain) sequence. Its antigen target is currently unknown. Within one base of it there is no much larger clone, and no base qualities were kept. These reads were obtained on an Illumina HiSeq 2500. TCR beta libraries were prepared by quantitative 5'-RACE with molecular barcodes. Regarding the original processing steps: To identify disease-linked TCR variants, a new computational method was used, one built on a probabilistic model of VDJ rearrangement. TCRdb reran the public reads through fastp at Q25 and MiXCR, keeping productive beta chains. A single entry per CDR3 protein holds the most common genes and DNA from its merged rows. The V and J calls and clone size come from TCRdb's table, not from the authors' own analysis. The sample contains 130,000 or so distinct CDR3 sequences, 17% of them found a single time. The leading ten clones occupy 25% to 40% of the sample.

The entry originates in a study of CD8 T cells in ankylosing spondylitis (dated by TCRdb to the late 2010s). Looking at the study overall: T cell receptor beta repertoires were profiled in healthy donors and ankylosing spondylitis patients so that disease-linked TCR variants could be found. In total, the full study cohort was made up of 100 to 140 healthy donors and 25 to 30 ankylosing spondylitis patients. Samples of peripheral blood were taken, and for ankylosing spondylitis patients, synovial fluid was collected as well. The investigation overall reported the following: The disease-linked clones had a CD8+ phenotype and were found at relatively low frequencies in peripheral blood. The disease-linked clones were reported to be significantly enriched in matched synovial fluid samples from ankylosing spondylitis patients. Blood from ankylosing spondylitis patients appeared to be characterized by a TCR beta motif made up of under 10 highly homologous amino acid variants. Some motif variants were previously reported in synovial fluid and blood of reactive arthritis patients, suggesting common disease-initiation mechanisms.

The sequence came from a male donor with ankylosing spondylitis. Sequencing was carried out using blood, either unsorted or a sorted T cell fraction (not recorded which).

The CDR3 protein is CSARDPPNREANYGYTF. Here is the DNA: TGCAGTGCTAGAGATCCTCCGAACAGGGAGGCCAACTATGGCTACACCTTC. The V gene is TRBV20-1 and the J gene is TRBJ1-2, with TRBD1 perhaps the D gene, on 6 matching bases. Measured from the cysteine to the phenylalanine, the CDR3 is 17 residues long. The kept DNA is CDR3 alone, 51 bases in frame from the first base. Between the V and J ends, shortened by 0 bases and 2 bases respectively, the junction contains 19 bases. Reading the germline V gene (reference sequence) gives CDR1 DFQATT and CDR2 SNEGSKA.